This is a list of T cell receptor beta chains from one sample in a study of blood T cell repertoires in COVID-19. TCRdb's copy holds only in-frame clones and misses some; the assay was immunoSEQ multiplex PCR. The sample includes some 80,000 clones, about 85% of them seen just once. Sequencing was carried out using peripheral blood. Source of these receptors: a man aged 55-75 years with COVID-19, enrolled during active disease. Both conserved end residues are part of each CDR3. D genes are given only for firm matches. Clone size is not always given. Where it is, it says once, few, many or a class for expanded clones.

>.|TRBV4-1|TRBJ1-5|once
CASSQGTGREPQHF
TGCGCCAGCAGCCAAGGAACCGGGAGGGAGCCCCAGCATTTT
>TRBD2|TRBV30|TRBJ2-5|.
CAWSVGGGRTQYF
TGTGCCTGGAGTGTCGGGGGGGGCCGGACCCAGTACTTC
>.|TRBV6-1|TRBJ1-6|.
CASSDQGGMGSPLHF
TGTGCCAGCAGTGACCAAGGAGGGATGGGTTCACCCCTCCACTTT
>TRBD2|TRBV3-1/TRBV3-2|TRBJ2-5|once
CASSLSGGAHETQYF
TGTGCCAGCAGCCTCAGCGGGGGGGCACATGAGACCCAGTACTTC
>TRBD2|TRBV7-3|TRBJ2-5|once
CASSLNGLAGVSETQYF
TGTGCCAGCAGCTTAAATGGCCTAGCGGGAGTATCAGAGACCCAGTACTTC
>TRBD1|TRBV5-6|TRBJ1-2|.
CASAKRETGQVGYTF
TGTGCCAGCGCTAAGAGGGAGACAGGGCAGGTTGGCTACACCTTC
>TRBD2|TRBV7-9|TRBJ2-3|.
CASSLGTSGRDTQYF
TGTGCCAGCAGCCTTGGGACTAGCGGGCGGGATACGCAGTATTTT
>.|TRBV6-5|TRBJ2-7|.
CASSFAGPDSYEQYF
TGTGCCAGCAGTTTCGCGGGGCCCGACTCCTACGAGCAGTACTTC
>.|TRBV10-1|TRBJ2-7|.
CASGGTALYEQYF
TGCGCCAGCGGCGGGACGGCCCTTTACGAGCAGTACTTC
>.|TRBV5-1|TRBJ1-5|.
CASSRNRDGQPQHF
TGCGCCAGCAGCCGGAACAGGGACGGTCAGCCCCAGCATTTT
>.|TRBV5-6|TRBJ1-6|.
CASSPGPGIDSPLHF
TGTGCCAGCAGCCCCGGGCCAGGGATAGATTCACCCCTCCACTTT
>TRBD1|TRBV18|TRBJ2-7|.
CASSPGQGTIYEQYF
TGTGCCAGCTCACCAGGACAGGGGACAATCTACGAGCAGTACTTC
>.|TRBV18|TRBJ2-7|once
CASSQTRQPHWDEQYF
TGTGCCAGCTCACAAACCCGACAGCCCCACTGGGACGAGCAGTACTTC
>TRBD2|TRBV6-2/TRBV6-3|TRBJ2-1|.
CASSYRMTSGRANEQFF
TGTGCCAGCAGTTACCGTATGACTAGCGGGAGGGCGAATGAGCAGTTCTTC
>.|TRBV4-2|TRBJ2-3|.
CASNSVGTDTQYF
TGTGCCAGCAATAGCGTCGGCACAGATACGCAGTATTTT
>.|TRBV6-5|TRBJ1-1|.
CASSYSAGVNTEAFF
TGTGCCAGCAGTTACTCTGCGGGTGTGAACACTGAAGCTTTCTTT
>.|TRBV29-1|TRBJ1-1|.
CSTGQPWNTEAFF
TGCAGCACAGGACAGCCTTGGAACACTGAAGCTTTCTTT
>TRBD1|TRBV5-1|TRBJ1-2|.
CASSSRPSTGLSNYGYTF
TGCGCCAGCAGCTCAAGGCCATCGACAGGGCTTTCAAACTATGGCTACACCTTC
>.|TRBV11-2|TRBJ2-7|.
CASSSQAGAYYEQYF
TGTGCCAGCAGCTCGCAGGCGGGGGCATACTACGAGCAGTACTTC
>.|TRBV11-3|TRBJ2-3|.
CASSLGGAGDTQYF
TGTGCCAGCAGCTTAGGCGGGGCCGGGGATACGCAGTATTTT
>.|TRBV3-1/TRBV3-2|TRBJ1-5|.
CASSQRAGNQPQHF
TGTGCCAGCAGCCAAAGGGCAGGGAATCAGCCCCAGCATTTT
>.|TRBV29-1|TRBJ2-7|.
CSVNNPYEQYF
TGCAGCGTTAACAACCCCTACGAGCAGTACTTC
>.|TRBV11-2|TRBJ1-3|.
CASSFALGPSGNTIYF
TGTGCCAGCAGCTTTGCACTCGGTCCCTCTGGAAACACCATATATTTT
>.|TRBV5-4|TRBJ1-4|once
CASSLSSQSNEKLFF
TGTGCCAGCAGCTTAAGTTCCCAGTCTAATGAAAAACTGTTTTTT
>TRBD2|TRBV2|TRBJ2-1|.
CAQGLAGVGEQFF
TGTGCCCAAGGACTAGCGGGAGTTGGTGAGCAGTTCTTC
>.|TRBV9|TRBJ1-2|.
CASSAGESGYTF
TGTGCCAGCAGCGCAGGGGAGTCTGGCTACACCTTC
>.|TRBV2|TRBJ2-7|.
CASSEGQAGKQYF
TGTGCCAGCAGTGAGGGGCAGGCGGGAAAGCAGTACTTC
>TRBD2|TRBV7-3|TRBJ2-3|.
CASSTTSGGADTQYF
TGTGCCAGCAGCACGACTAGCGGGGGGGCAGATACGCAGTATTTT
>TRBD1|TRBV6-6|TRBJ2-7|.
CASNGQGAHEQYF
TGTGCCAGCAACGGACAGGGTGCCCACGAGCAGTACTTC
>.|TRBV6-1|TRBJ1-1|.
CASSASPTGKYTEAFF
TGTGCCAGCAGTGCAAGCCCTACAGGGAAGTACACTGAAGCTTTCTTT
>.|TRBV10-3|TRBJ1-6|.
CAITGGGHSPLHF
TGTGCCATCACCGGTGGGGGCCATTCACCCCTCCACTTT
>.|TRBV6-4|TRBJ1-5|few
CASSNPDRGGIQPQHF
TGTGCCAGCAGTAACCCCGATAGGGGCGGTATTCAGCCCCAGCATTTT
>.|TRBV5-1|TRBJ2-5|.
CASSPGRDSLQETQYF
TGCGCCAGCAGCCCGGGGCGGGACAGCCTCCAAGAGACCCAGTACTTC
>.|TRBV2|TRBJ1-1|.
CASQENTEAFF
TGTGCCTCCCAGGAGAACACTGAAGCTTTCTTT
>.|TRBV28|TRBJ2-2|.
CASSLRRDTGELFF
TGTGCCAGCAGTTTAAGGAGAGACACCGGGGAGCTGTTTTTT
>.|TRBV5-1|TRBJ2-2|.
CASSLARGQPNTGELFF
TGCGCCAGCAGCTTAGCCCGGGGACAACCGAACACCGGGGAGCTGTTTTTT
>.|TRBV9|TRBJ2-5|.
CASSYGTAGARETQYF
TGTGCCAGCAGCTATGGGACTGCGGGGGCCCGAGAGACCCAGTACTTC
>.|TRBV7-3|TRBJ1-2|.
CASSRPGLVLGYTF
TGTGCCAGCAGCCGCCCGGGACTCGTACTTGGCTACACCTTC
>.|TRBV3-1/TRBV3-2|TRBJ2-3|.
CASSQDRYGKQYF
TGTGCCAGCAGCCAAGATCGTTATGGCAAGCAGTATTTT
>.|TRBV10-3|TRBJ2-1|.
CAISERSFPDNEQFF
TGTGCCATCAGTGAGCGGTCGTTCCCCGATAATGAGCAGTTCTTC
>TRBD2|TRBV7-6|TRBJ2-7|.
CASSPNYGRGGTYEQYF
TGTGCCAGCAGCCCCAATTATGGGCGGGGAGGGACCTACGAGCAGTACTTC
>TRBD1|TRBV5-5|TRBJ1-5|.
CASSLGGLRGVGRPQHF
TGTGCCAGCAGCTTAGGGGGCTTAAGGGGAGTCGGTCGGCCCCAGCATTTT
>.|TRBV19|TRBJ1-2|once
CASAGANYGYTF
TGTGCCAGCGCGGGGGCTAACTATGGCTACACCTTC
>TRBD1|TRBV3-1/TRBV3-2|TRBJ2-7|.
CASSQGTGYGEQYF
TGTGCCAGCAGCCAAGGGACAGGGTATGGCGAGCAGTACTTC
>.|TRBV6-2/TRBV6-3|TRBJ2-5|.
CASSFTRRGETQYF
TGTGCCAGCAGTTTCACCCGACGGGGGGAGACCCAGTACTTC
>.|TRBV6-5|TRBJ1-5|.
CASKSTYSSNQPQHF
TGTGCCAGCAAATCCACTTACTCTAGCAATCAGCCCCAGCATTTT
>TRBD1|TRBV10-3|TRBJ2-1|.
CAISTGQNYNEQFF
TGTGCCATCAGTACGGGACAGAATTACAATGAGCAGTTCTTC
>.|TRBV19|TRBJ1-5|few
CASSTMSQPQHF
TGTGCCAGTAGTACTATGAGTCAGCCCCAGCATTTT
>TRBD1|TRBV18|TRBJ2-5|.
CASSRTGVQETQYF
TGTGCCAGCTCACGGACAGGGGTTCAAGAGACCCAGTACTTC
>.|TRBV18|TRBJ1-6|.
CASSPQSGDNSPLHF
TGTGCCAGCTCACCACAGTCAGGGGATAATTCACCCCTCCACTTT
>.|TRBV9|TRBJ1-6|.
CASSVLAGGESSYNSPLHF
TGTGCCAGCAGCGTATTGGCCGGAGGGGAGAGCTCCTATAATTCACCCCTCCACTTT
>TRBD2|TRBV30|TRBJ2-5|few
CAWRPGVGLAMGETQYF
TGTGCCTGGAGACCAGGGGTGGGACTAGCGATGGGAGAGACCCAGTACTTC
>TRBD1|TRBV6-1|TRBJ1-3|.
CASSVTGGHSGNTIYF
TGTGCCAGCAGTGTGACAGGGGGACACTCTGGAAACACCATATATTTT